The table lists the clone carrying this TCR beta chain with a count of one. Its antigen is still unknown. The record originates from a study of cytomegalovirus exposure and HLA in healthy donors. Study information: Earlier work reported roughly 120 million unique TCR beta sequences from 180 million or so T cells.

From germline, CDR1 is SGHVS and CDR2 FQNEAQ. This CDR3 region has 14 residues. The V end lost 5 bases, the J end lost 5 bases, and 13 bases lay between the germline ends. Notes on the study in general: Prior analysis indicated that the majority of TCR beta V segments exhibited productivity approximately 90% or approximately 30% of the time. There were under 200 TCR beta chains listed as cytomegalovirus-associated. Immune exposure data for these donors was limited to CMV serostatus.

Amplification used 60 Vbeta primers and 13 Jbeta primers. Clones were sequenced by immunoSEQ multiplex PCR, and TCRdb holds only the in-frame ones, with some missing. In the table there are under 200,000 clones, approximately 86% of which are singletons. The chain combines TRBV7-8 with TRBJ2-1, with TRBD2 as a possible D gene (6 bases). This TCR derives from a woman between 25 and 40 years old in good health and CMV-seronegative. Sequenced sample: PBMCs. This CDR3 reads CASSPRRGDNEQFF. The CDR3 coding sequence is TGTGCCAGCAGCCCGAGGCGGGGAGACAATGAGCAGTTCTTC. The full variable domain, in which reference TRBV7-8 and TRBJ2-1 provide the parts outside the CDR3, is GAGVSQSPRYKVAKRGQDVALRCDPISGHVSLFWYQQALGQGPEFLTYFQNEAQLDKSGLPSDRFFAERPEGSVSTLKIQRTQQEDSAVYLCASSPRRGDNEQFFGPGTRLTVL.